The present T cell receptor (beta chain) was sequenced within a study of T-cell memory formation after mild COVID-19. Overall study context: The study found TCR clusters largely donor specific. Study findings and constraints: Several responding clones turned up in pre-infection memory, indicating that cross-reactive memory may have taken part. Clones contracting across day 15 to 85 had a balanced CD4/CD8 profile; later expanding clones leaned CD4+.

In this sample, this clonotype turned up a few times. The target antigen is unknown. A single record per CDR3 protein comes from TCRdb applying MiXCR to the 5' RACE reads. Of just under 550,000 distinct CDR3 sequences in the sample, roughly 22% were seen once. The TCR originated in an adult woman who had mild COVID-19 (a few samples of this study predate the infection). Cell type and time point are not known. The sample consisted of PBMCs or a T cell subset sorted from them (not recorded which).

Written as DNA, the CDR3 is TGCAGTGCTAGAGATTTGAGTCAGCCCCAGCATTTT. Translation: CSARDLSQPQHF. The genes are TRBV20-1 and TRBJ1-5; D gene unclear. The CDR3 is made up of 12 amino acids. V was clipped by 0 bases and J by 6 bases, with 6 bases between them. Germline V gives CDR1 DFQATT, CDR2 SNEGSKA (reference sequence).